Below are 10 T cell receptor beta chains sequenced from a single sample in a study of blood T cell repertoires in COVID-19. Data came from immunoSEQ multiplex PCR; TCRdb stores just in-frame clones and leaves some out. The sample records about 110,000 clones, 70% to 80% being singletons. Input material: peripheral blood. The source of these receptors is an older man with COVID-19, enrolled during active disease.

The CDR3 protein is CATSRDEIWDRGVDSPLHF. In DNA form, the CDR3 reads TGTGCCACCAGCAGAGATGAAATCTGGGACAGGGGCGTTGATTCACCCCTCCACTTT. The genes are TRBV15 and TRBJ1-6; 10 nucleotides match TRBD1. The V gene's germline CDR1 is LNHNV and CDR2 YYDKDF (reference sequence). The CDR3 length is 19 residues. Trimming took 0 bases from V and 8 from J; bases not matched to a gene: 13.

The V gene is TRBV7-3, the J gene TRBJ2-2; 7 nucleotides match TRBD1. From germline, CDR1 is SGHTA and CDR2 FQGTGA. The CDR3 has 14 amino acids. The J segment lost 2 bases and the V segment lost 5 bases, leaving 2 bases of the junction unmatched. CDR3 residues: CASSRDSNTGELFF. CDR3 DNA: TGTGCCAGCAGCCGGGACAGCAACACCGGGGAGCTGTTTTTT. Combining the CDR3 with reference TRBV7-3 and TRBJ2-2 gives the whole variable domain GAGVSQTPSNKVTEKGKYVELRCDPISGHTALYWYRQSLGQGPEFLIYFQGTGAADDSGLPNDRFFAVRPEGSVSTLKIQRTERGDSAVYLCASSRDSNTGELFFGEGSRLTVL.

This chain connects TRBV21-1 to TRBJ2-7; no DNA check was done on the table's D call, TRBD1. TRBV21-1 represents a pseudogene. The CDR3 spans 15 residues. The CDR3 protein is CASSVPRGSTYEQYF. As DNA, the CDR3 is TGTGCCAGCAGTGTGCCGAGGGGGTCAACCTACGAGCAGTACTTC.

The chain employs TRBV5-1 and TRBJ1-1; 7 bases match TRBD1. CDR3 size: 14 residues. The trim removed 6 bases at V and 3 bases at J, leaving 8 bases unmatched. Germline CDR1 is SGHRS and CDR2 is YFSETQ. The DNA of the CDR3 is TGCGCCAGCACCCAGGAGGGGGCTCACACTGAAGCTTTCTTT. The encoded protein is CASTQEGAHTEAFF.

V and J are TRBV2 and TRBJ2-1; D is possibly TRBD2 (6 bases). Germline assignment: CDR1 SNHLY and CDR2 FYNNEI. There are 15 residues in the CDR3. V was clipped by 8 bases and J by 0 bases, with 14 bases between them. The CDR3 nucleotides read TGTGCCAGCGCTATTAGCGGATTCTCCTACAATGAGCAGTTCTTC. Translated, it gives CASAISGFSYNEQFF.

V is TRBV9 and J is TRBJ2-1; 10 positions agree with TRBD2. The germline V gene encodes CDR1 SGDLS and CDR2 YYNGEE. With V trimmed by 0 bases and J by 0 bases, 0 bases remained unmatched. The CDR3 spans 16 residues. The CDR3, as DNA: TGTGCCAGCAGCGTAGTAGCGGGAGGCTCCTACAATGAGCAGTTCTTC. Encoded protein: CASSVVAGGSYNEQFF.

The chain carries TRBV6-1 and TRBJ2-3; 8 positions agree with TRBD1. The length of the CDR3 is 16 residues. V shed 0 bases and J 1 base; nucleotides not matched to a gene: 3. Germline V lookup: CDR1 MNHNS, CDR2 SASEGT. CDR3 amino acids: CASSEAQGVRTDTQYF. CDR3 in DNA: TGTGCCAGCAGTGAAGCACAGGGGGTTCGCACAGATACGCAGTATTTT.

This sequence joins TRBV5-6 and TRBJ1-4; 7 nucleotides align to TRBD1. Germline V gives CDR1 SGHDT, CDR2 YYEEEE. J gave up 5 bases and V 0 bases, and 1 base lay outside the gene matches. There are 14 residues in the CDR3. The CDR3 nucleotides read TGTGCCAGCAGCTTGGTGACAGGGAATGAAAAACTGTTTTTT. Protein: CASSLVTGNEKLFF.

This clone was seen more than once but under ten times. The gene calls are TRBV5-4 and TRBJ2-5; TRBD2 matches at 7 bases. The length of the CDR3 is 16 residues. J was trimmed by 0 bases and V by 0 bases; bases with no gene match: 5. The V gene's germline CDR1 is SGHNT and CDR2 YYREEE (reference sequence). The CDR3 region is CASSLVGGGDQETQYF. CDR3 DNA sequence: TGTGCCAGCAGCTTGGTCGGGGGAGGGGACCAAGAGACCCAGTACTTC.

This sequence joins TRBV10-3 and TRBJ1-5, with 8 bases identical to TRBD1. V shed 10 bases and J 3 bases; nucleotides not matched to a gene: 5. Per germline, CDR1 ENHRY and CDR2 SYGVKD. The length of the CDR3 is 13 residues. The CDR3 protein is CATRQGPNQPQHF. CDR3 sequence (DNA): TGTGCCACCCGACAGGGGCCCAATCAGCCCCAGCATTTT.